This T cell receptor beta chain was sequenced during a study of blood T cell repertoires in COVID-19. At the level of the study: Samples taken during acute and convalescent COVID-19 were collected in the United States, Italy and Spain. In each case, the material was cDNA or gDNA derived from T cells, B-cell-depleted T cells, or PBMCs.

This CDR3 is built from 16 residues. J lost 4 bases, V lost 0 bases, and 6 bases had no gene match. CDR1 MGHRA and CDR2 YSYEKL come from the germline V gene. The method was immunoSEQ multiplex PCR; TCRdb's version includes in-frame clones alone and lacks a portion of them. The sample has around 310,000 clones, about 90% seen once; the top ten hold roughly 1%. The TCR was taken from a woman aged 35 to 49 with COVID-19, enrolled during active disease. The chain is built from TRBV4-1 and TRBJ1-2; 9 bases are shared with TRBD1. Sequencing input: peripheral blood. In DNA form, the CDR3 reads TGCGCCAGCAGCCAAGAGGGACAGGGCAGCGTCTATGGCTACACCTTC. Its translation is CASSQEGQGSVYGYTF.